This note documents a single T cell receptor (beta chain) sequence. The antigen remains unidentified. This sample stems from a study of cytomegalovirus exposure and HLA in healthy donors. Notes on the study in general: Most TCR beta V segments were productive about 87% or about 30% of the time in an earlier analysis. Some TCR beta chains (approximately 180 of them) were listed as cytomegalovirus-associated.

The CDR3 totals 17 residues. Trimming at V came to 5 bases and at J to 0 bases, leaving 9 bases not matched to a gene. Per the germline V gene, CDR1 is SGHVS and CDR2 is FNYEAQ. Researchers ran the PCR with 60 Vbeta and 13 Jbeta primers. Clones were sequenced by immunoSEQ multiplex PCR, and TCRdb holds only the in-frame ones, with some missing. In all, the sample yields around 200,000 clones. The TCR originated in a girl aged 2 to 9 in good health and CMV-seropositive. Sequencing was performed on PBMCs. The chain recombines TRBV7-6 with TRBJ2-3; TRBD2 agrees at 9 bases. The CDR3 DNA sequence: TGTGCCAGCAGCCACCGGCGGGAGGGGGGGAGCACAGATACGCAGTATTTT. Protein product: CASSHRREGGSTDTQYF.